The subject of this entry is one T cell receptor beta chain. Its target is not known. Losses at the gene ends were 7 bases for V and 13 bases for J; bases not matched to a gene: 10. From germline, CDR1 is MNHEY and CDR2 SMNVEV (reference sequence). The CDR3 sequence is 12 residues long. This sample stems from a study of shared clonotypes between healthy human individuals. The wider study: For every donor, three CD4 naive, three CD4 memory, two CD8 naive and one CD8 memory plates were used. Study results and limitations: Sampling involved blood alone; tissue repertoires likely differ. Relative to clonotypes present in all four donors, those not shared had lower generation probabilities. A few donors showed sharing of approximately 5% of naive CD4 clonotypes.

The naive CD8 fraction comprised CD45RO-negative cells positively selected for CCR7 and excluded terminally differentiated effector memory CD45RA+ cells. Method: immunoSEQ multiplex PCR; TCRdb's copy keeps in-frame clones and lacks some. The repertoire consists of about 2,100,000 clones, with approximately 94% occurring once and the leading ten covering 1.5% to 2%. The material sequenced was naive CD8+ T cells from PBMCs. V usage is TRBV27 and J usage is TRBJ1-1; 9 bases match TRBD1. The clonotype originates from a young man in good health. Some clones in this sample may be carry-over from other donors' samples. This chain's CDR3 is CASKLAGTGIFF. CDR3 in DNA: TGTGCCAGCAAACTAGCCGGGACAGGGATTTTCTTT.